The rows below give T cell receptor beta chains drawn from one sample of a study of cytomegalovirus exposure and HLA in healthy donors. Clones were read by immunoSEQ multiplex PCR, and TCRdb kept only the in-frame ones, dropping some. The repertoire holds about 68,000 clones, with approximately 80% as singletons. Specimen: PBMCs. The receptors here all came from a human donor in good health. CDR3s include the opening cysteine and the closing phenylalanine or tryptophan. D genes are given only for firm matches. Part of the rows lack a size; the others show once, few, many or a class for expanded clones.

TGTGCCACCAGCAGAGGGAGAAATGAGCAGTTCTTC CATSRGRNEQFF TRBV15 . TRBJ2-1 .
TGTGCCAGTAGCAACCAGGTTGACTATGGCTACACCTTC CASSNQVDYGYTF TRBV19 . TRBJ1-2 .
TGTGCCATCAGGACAGGAGAGCCAGGAAACACCATATATTTT CAIRTGEPGNTIYF TRBV10-3 . TRBJ1-3 once
TGTGCCAGCAGTTCCCCGACAGGGATCGGTATTAGGGATGGCTACCCCTTC CASSSPTGIGIRDGYPF TRBV27 TRBD1 TRBJ1-2 .
TGCGCCAGCAGCGTAGCGGGGGGTTACTCCTACGAGCAGTACTTC CASSVAGGYSYEQYF TRBV5-1 TRBD2 TRBJ2-7 .
TGTGCCAGCAGTGCGGTGGGGGCAGGGGCATATAATTCACCCCTCCACTTT CASSAVGAGAYNSPLHF TRBV6-1 . TRBJ1-6 .
TGTGCCAACTCGGGACACAAGAACACTGAAGCTTTCTTT CANSGHKNTEAFF TRBV6-1 . TRBJ1-1 .
TGTGCCAGAAAGGGACTTTCAAACACCATATATTTT CARKGLSNTIYF TRBV2 . TRBJ1-3 few
TGTGCCAGCAGCGAGCAGGGCAATGAGCAGTTCTTC CASSEQGNEQFF TRBV9 . TRBJ2-1 .
TGTGCCAGCAGCCCGGGGACAGAAGACACCTATGGCTACCCCTTC CASSPGTEDTYGYPF TRBV7-6 TRBD1 TRBJ1-2 .
TGCAGCGTTGACCAGGGGTACACCGGGGAGCTGTTTTTT CSVDQGYTGELFF TRBV29-1 . TRBJ2-2 .
TGTGCCAGCAGTGAACAGGTTTCTAATGAAAAACTGTTTTTT CASSEQVSNEKLFF TRBV6-1 . TRBJ1-4 .
TGCAGCGTTGGGGGAGGGGGGGGGACAGATACGCAGTATTTT CSVGGGGGTDTQYF TRBV29-1 . TRBJ2-3 .
TGTGCCAGCAGTGTGTCATCGAACACCGGGGAGCTGTTTTTT CASSVSSNTGELFF TRBV2 . TRBJ2-2 .
TGTGCCAGCTCACAAGGACAGGGGGCTGAGCAGTTCTTC CASSQGQGAEQFF TRBV18 TRBD1 TRBJ2-1 few
TGTGCCAGCAGCCGAAGAACCGGGACAGGGTACGAGCAGTACTTC CASSRRTGTGYEQYF TRBV6-5 TRBD1 TRBJ2-7 .
TGTGCCAGCTCCCCGCAAGCAGGGGCCGACAATGAGCAGTTCTTC CASSPQAGADNEQFF TRBV18 . TRBJ2-1 .
TGTGCCAGCAGCCTTCTAGCGGGGGGGCATCTGAGTGAGCAGTTCTTC CASSLLAGGHLSEQFF TRBV9 TRBD2 TRBJ2-1 .
TGTGCCAGCAGTTACTCCCTTGGGCTCCAAAGGGGCTACACCTTC CASSYSLGLQRGYTF TRBV6-5 . TRBJ1-2 .
TGCGCCAGCAGCGCCCCCAGACAGGGTTATAACTACGAGCAGTACTTC CASSAPRQGYNYEQYF TRBV5-1 TRBD1 TRBJ2-7 .
TGTGCCAGCAGCCCGGACTACCAAACAGATACGCAGTATTTT CASSPDYQTDTQYF TRBV5-4 . TRBJ2-3 once
TGTGCCAGCAGTGAGAGGAGCTACGAGCAGTACTTC CASSERSYEQYF TRBV6-1 . TRBJ2-7 .
TGTGCCAGTACGGGTGCTAATGAAAAACTGTTTTTT CASTGANEKLFF TRBV19 . TRBJ1-4 .
TGCGCCAGCAGCCCGTGGACGGGGGAAGAGACCCAGTACTTC CASSPWTGEETQYF TRBV4-1 . TRBJ2-5 .
TGTGCCAGCAGCCGTCAGGGGAACGATGAAAAACTGTTTTTT CASSRQGNDEKLFF TRBV6-5 . TRBJ1-4 .
TGCGCCAGCAGCCAGGGCCAGGGGTCGGAGACCCAGTACTTC CASSQGQGSETQYF TRBV4-3 . TRBJ2-5 .
TGTGCCAGCACCCGGACAGGGTTGGACAATCAGCCCCAGCATTTT CASTRTGLDNQPQHF TRBV6-1 TRBD1 TRBJ1-5 few
TGTGCCAGCAGCTCGGCGGGGGGGGCGAGAGATACGCAGTATTTT CASSSAGGARDTQYF TRBV11-2 TRBD2 TRBJ2-3 .
TGTGCCAGCAGCGTAGATACGGGGGGGCGGTATGGTGAGCAGTTCTTC CASSVDTGGRYGEQFF TRBV9 TRBD2 TRBJ2-1 .
TGTGCCAGCAGCTTAGCCAAGGGACTAGCTACTGAGACCCAGTACTTC CASSLAKGLATETQYF TRBV7-8 TRBD2 TRBJ2-5 .
TGTGCAAGTCGCTTAGGTACAGACGAGGACACCCACGAGCAGTACTTC CASRLGTDEDTHEQYF TRBV12-2 . TRBJ2-7 .
TGCGCCAGCAGCTTGTTGGCAGGGGGCGCGGACACTGAAGCTTTCTTT CASSLLAGGADTEAFF TRBV5-1 TRBD1 TRBJ1-1 .
TGTGCCAGCAGCCTATTTACAGGGTCTGAGCAGTACTTC CASSLFTGSEQYF TRBV7-3 . TRBJ2-7 .
TGTGCCAGCAGGGACAAGGACAGGGGGCCTCACGAGCAGTACTTC CASRDKDRGPHEQYF TRBV6-6 TRBD1 TRBJ2-7 .
TGTGCCACCCACAGGGGCGGCTACACCTTC CATHRGGYTF TRBV6-1 TRBD1 TRBJ1-2 .
TGTGCCTCGCGGGGGGACCGCACCGGGGAGCTGTTTTTT CASRGDRTGELFF TRBV9 TRBD2 TRBJ2-2 .
TGTGCCAGCAGTTACCCCGTGGCCCTCGGGGCTGAAGCTTTCTTT CASSYPVALGAEAFF TRBV6-5 . TRBJ1-1 .
TGCGCCAGCAGCCAAGATCTCGGGATGGGGAACACTGAAGCTTTCTTT CASSQDLGMGNTEAFF TRBV4-1 . TRBJ1-1 few
TGTGCCACCTCCGACAGGGGGCTCACAAAACTGTTTTTT CATSDRGLTKLFF TRBV28 TRBD1 TRBJ1-4 .
TGTGCCAGCAGCGTAGGATCGGGGGGGGACGATACGCAGTATTTT CASSVGSGGDDTQYF TRBV9 TRBD2 TRBJ2-3 .
TGCGCCAGCAGCCAACAGGACTACACAGATACGCAGTATTTT CASSQQDYTDTQYF TRBV5-1 . TRBJ2-3 .
TGCGCCAGCCGTCCAATGGGACAGACTTCCTACAATGAGCAGTTCTTC CASRPMGQTSYNEQFF TRBV5-1 TRBD1 TRBJ2-1 few
TGTGCCACCAGCAGAGAGGCCCCTAGGGGCGATCAGCCCCAGCATTTT CATSREAPRGDQPQHF TRBV15 . TRBJ1-5 few
TGTGCCAGCAGTCCAGGGTTGGGGAATCAGCCCCAGCATTTT CASSPGLGNQPQHF TRBV2 . TRBJ1-5 .
TGTGCCAGCTCATTCTCTGTCCCTAATTCACCCCTCCACTTT CASSFSVPNSPLHF TRBV18 . TRBJ1-6 .
TGCAGCCCAGGGTTTGGGGCGGTCTACTACGAGCAGTACTTC CSPGFGAVYYEQYF TRBV29-1 . TRBJ2-7 .
TGCGCCAGCAGCTTGGGAGCAGGGGTGGACACTGAAGCTTTCTTT CASSLGAGVDTEAFF TRBV5-1 . TRBJ1-1 .
TGTGCCAGCAGCCGAGGTGGGGGGGAAGAGACCCAGTACTTC CASSRGGGEETQYF TRBV13 TRBD2 TRBJ2-5 few